This T cell receptor (beta chain) was profiled in a study of blood T cell repertoires in COVID-19. For the study at large: COVID-19 samples, acute and convalescent, were from the United States, Italy and Spain. PBMCs, B-cell-depleted T cells, or T cells were the source of the cDNA or gDNA that made up the material.

The CDR3 consists of 17 residues. Germline V gene data show CDR1 as LGHDT and CDR2 as YNNKEL (reference sequence). With 4 bases clipped from V and 0 bases from J, the junction kept 5 bases outside the gene matches. This clone was picked up one time. In the source study's methods: Amplification of reference gene primers provided the estimated nucleated cell counts. Sequencing was performed with immunoSEQ multiplex PCR; in TCRdb, only in-frame clones are kept and a portion is missing. V and J calls and clone size are as listed in that table; D and trimming were resolved from the DNA. The sample has about 21,000 clones; roughly 83% are singletons.

Sequenced input: peripheral blood. This clonotype originated in an elderly man with active or convalescent COVID-19. The chain is built from TRBV3-1 (or the pseudogene TRBV3-2) and TRBJ2-6, with 8 bases that match TRBD1. CDR3 region: CASSRGQGSSGANVLTF. DNA of the CDR3: TGTGCCAGCAGCCGCGGACAGGGAAGCTCTGGGGCCAACGTCCTGACTTTC.